A single sample gave rise to the 28 T cell receptor beta chains below, sequenced in a study of technical replicates of blood from a few donors. Assay used: immunoSEQ multiplex PCR; TCRdb lists only in-frame clones, some missing. The data hold around 79,000 clones, with approximately 92% observed a single time. Input material: T cells isolated from PBMCs. These TCRs come from a human donor in good health. Some clones in this sample may be carry-over from other donors' samples.

This chain uses TRBV5-5 with TRBJ1-1; D call uncertain. This CDR3 has 14 residues. V gave up 4 bases and J gave up 1 base, with 11 bases separating them. Germline values: CDR1 SGHKS, CDR2 YYEKEE (reference sequence). The CDR3 region is CASSTMHQNTEAFF. The CDR3 nucleotides read TGTGCCAGCAGCACAATGCACCAGAACACTGAAGCTTTCTTT.

The rearrangement links TRBV4-3 to TRBJ2-3, with D maybe TRBD2 (6 bases). Per the germline V gene, CDR1 is LGHNA and CDR2 is YSLEER. V gave up 0 bases and J gave up 2 bases, with 12 bases separating them. CDR3 length: 16 amino acids. The CDR3 is CASSQDPGLVTDTQYF. The CDR3 coding sequence is TGCGCCAGCAGCCAAGATCCGGGACTGGTCACAGATACGCAGTATTTT.

J is TRBJ1-1 and V is TRBV30; no definite D call. The CDR3 runs to 13 residues. The V and J ends lost 4 bases and 4 bases respectively, with 13 bases between them. CDR1 and CDR2 from the germline V gene are GTSNPN and SVGIG (reference sequence). Here the CDR3 DNA reads TGTGCCTGGATGGTGGTTGAGGCCACTGAAGCTTTCTTT. It yields the protein CAWMVVEATEAFF.

The rearrangement joins TRBV4-1 to TRBJ2-1; D uncertain. Trimming stripped 2 bases from V and 8 bases from J, with 10 bases between. The germline V gene has CDR1 MGHRA and CDR2 YSYEKL. The CDR3 runs to 13 residues. This CDR3 is CASSQQTDYEQFF. In nucleotides, the CDR3 is TGCGCCAGCAGCCAACAGACCGACTATGAGCAGTTCTTC.

The V and J genes are TRBV10-3 and TRBJ2-7; 7 bases fit TRBD1. The J segment lost 6 bases and the V segment lost 7 bases, leaving 9 bases of the junction unmatched. The CDR3 is 13 residues long. Germline V gives CDR1 ENHRY, CDR2 SYGVKD. CDR3 DNA sequence: TGTGCCATCACCGCCCATGACAGGGTCGAGCAGTACTTC. This encodes CAITAHDRVEQYF.

This rearrangement joins TRBV18 to TRBJ2-1; tentative D call: TRBD2 (5 bases). The V gene's germline CDR1 is KGHSH and CDR2 LQKENI. This CDR3 contains 14 residues. Trimming cost V 0 bases and J 7 bases, with 10 bases left between them. The CDR3 is CASSPPGVGNEQFF. The CDR3 DNA sequence: TGTGCCAGCTCACCACCGGGAGTGGGTAATGAGCAGTTCTTC. Variable domain in full (rest from reference TRBV18 and TRBJ2-1): NAGVMQNPRHLVRRRGQEARLRCSPMKGHSHVYWYRQLPEEGLKFMVYLQKENIIDESGMPKERFSAEFPKEGPSILRIQQVVRGDSAAYFCASSPPGVGNEQFFGPGTRLTVL.

The sample holds a few counts of this clone. The genes are TRBV5-5 and TRBJ2-7; D remains ambiguous. The V gene's germline CDR1 is SGHKS and CDR2 YYEKEE (reference sequence). V gave up 0 bases and J gave up 3 bases, with 7 bases separating them. The CDR3 is 13 amino acids. DNA of the CDR3: TGTGCCAGCAGCTTGGAGCCTCACTACGAGCAGTACTTC. Protein product: CASSLEPHYEQYF.

V gene TRBV2 combines with J gene TRBJ2-5; the match to TRBD2 covers 13 bases. The DNA matches TRBJ2-7 better at its end, which makes the J call doubtful. This CDR3 contains 16 residues. Germline values: CDR1 SNHLY, CDR2 FYNNEI. The CDR3 here is CASSEGLAGGNYEQYF. DNA of the CDR3: TGTGCCAGCAGTGAAGGACTAGCGGGAGGTAACTACGAGCAGTACTTC.

The chain employs TRBV25-1 and TRBJ2-7, with D possibly TRBD2 on 5 matching bases. Germline loops: CDR1 MGHDK, CDR2 SYGVNS. Trimming left V 5 bases short and J 3 bases short, with 11 bases between. The CDR3 length is 13 residues. The DNA of the CDR3 is TGTGCCAGCAGTCCCGGACTTAACTACGAGCAGTACTTC. Translating gives CASSPGLNYEQYF.

This chain joins TRBV2 and TRBJ2-7, with 11 positions matching TRBD2. Looked up from germline, CDR1 is SNHLY and CDR2 is FYNNEI. CDR3 length: 15 residues. Losses at the gene ends were 5 bases for V and 5 bases for J; bases not matched to a gene: 8. The CDR3 coding sequence is TGTGCCAGCAGTTTGGGACTAGCGGCAAATAACGAGCAGTACTTC. Its protein is CASSLGLAANNEQYF.

Note on this clone: This CDR3 is also generated by other DNA sequences in the sample. This chain uses TRBV4-3 with TRBJ2-7, with 10 bases matching TRBD2. The J segment lost 3 bases and the V segment lost 1 base, leaving 0 bases of the junction unmatched. CDR3 length: 14 residues. The germline V gene encodes CDR1 LGHNA and CDR2 YSLEER. CDR3 in DNA: TGCGCCAGCAGCCAAGGGACTAGCGGCTACGAGCAGTACTTC. It specifies CASSQGTSGYEQYF.

V gene TRBV5-5 combines with J gene TRBJ1-3; D unclear. The V gene's germline CDR1 is SGHKS and CDR2 YYEKEE (reference sequence). This CDR3 spans 16 amino acids. V lost 0 bases and J 0 bases, leaving 10 bases between the germline ends. The CDR3 region has the DNA TGTGCCAGCAGCTTGGGGGCTTTGTCCTCTGGAAACACCATATATTTT. Amino acids: CASSLGALSSGNTIYF.

The chain employs TRBV7-9 and TRBJ1-1; D is unclear. This CDR3 spans 14 amino acids. The germline CDR1 and CDR2 sequences are SEHNR and FQNEAQ (reference sequence). V was shortened by 1 base and J by 2 bases, with 8 bases between the two germline ends. The CDR3 nucleotides are TGTGCCAGCAGCTTAGTTCAGGTAAACACTGAAGCTTTCTTT. It translates to CASSLVQVNTEAFF.

This chain links TRBV6-1 with TRBJ2-1; 16 bases align to TRBD2. The CDR3 sequence is 19 residues long. V was pared by 3 bases and J by 8 bases, with 13 bases of the junction left unmatched. CDR1 MNHNS and CDR2 SASEGT come from the germline V gene. The CDR3 coding sequence is TGTGCCAGCAGTGATCGTCCTATGGGGACTAGCGGGAGGGTCGATGAGCAGTTCTTC. Translated, it gives CASSDRPMGTSGRVDEQFF.

The chain carries TRBV7-8 and TRBJ1-4; 8 positions agree with TRBD1. Germline CDR1 is SGHVS and CDR2 is FQNEAQ. The CDR3 sequence is 15 residues long. Losses at the gene ends were 1 base for V and 6 bases for J; bases not matched to a gene: 4. CDR3 sequence reads: CASSLVHRGDEKLFF. The CDR3, as DNA: TGTGCCAGCAGCTTAGTTCACAGGGGGGATGAAAAACTGTTTTTT.

The rearrangement uses TRBV9 and TRBJ2-3; perhaps TRBD2 as D (5 bases). Trimming removed 1 base from V and 0 bases from J, with 9 bases in between. CDR1 SGDLS and CDR2 YYNGEE come from the germline V gene. The CDR3 sequence is 15 residues long. DNA of the CDR3: TGTGCCAGCAGCGTACCGAGCGGTAGCACAGATACGCAGTATTTT. Amino acids: CASSVPSGSTDTQYF.

J is TRBJ2-7 and V is TRBV10-2; 8 bases map to TRBD2. The CDR3 sequence is 13 residues long. J was trimmed by 0 bases and V by 6 bases; bases with no gene match: 1. CDR1 and CDR2 (germline): WSHSY, SAAADI. CDR3 coding DNA: TGCGCCAGCAGGGGGACTAGCTCCTACGAGCAGTACTTC. It codes for CASRGTSSYEQYF.

Details on this clone: The junction does not match germline at one end; this may be a read error. The chain carries TRBV6-1 and TRBJ2-6; 9 bases match TRBD1. Germline CDR1 reads MNHNS; CDR2 reads SASEGT. The CDR3 has 15 residues. The CDR3: CASSAQGAGANVLIF. Here the CDR3 DNA reads TGTGCCAGCAGTGCACAGGGGGCTGGGGCCAACGTCCTGATTTTC.

V is TRBV5-4 and J is TRBJ1-3, with 7 bases identical to TRBD1. Germline V gene data show CDR1 as SGHNT and CDR2 as YYREEE (reference sequence). This CDR3 is built from 14 residues. The V gene end was trimmed by 4 bases and the J gene end by 2 bases; junction bases not matched to a gene: 3. This chain's CDR3 is CASSRDRAGNTIYF. CDR3 sequence (DNA): TGTGCCAGCAGCAGAGACAGGGCTGGAAACACCATATATTTT.

The chain has TRBV13 and TRBJ2-3, with D uncertain. The CDR3 is 13 residues long. Germline-derived CDR1 and CDR2 are PRHDT and FYEKMQ (reference sequence). Trimming cost V 3 bases and J 3 bases, with 7 bases left between them. The CDR3 loop reads CASSFSVTDTQYF. The DNA of the CDR3 is TGTGCCAGCAGCTTCAGCGTAACAGATACGCAGTATTTT.

CDR3 DNA: TGTGCCAGTAGTATAGGCGGGGTCTCTGAAGCTTTCTTT. The encoded protein is CASSIGGVSEAFF. The genes are TRBV19 and TRBJ1-1, with D hard to call. The V end was cut by 1 base, the J end by 6 bases, with 9 bases between. Germline-derived CDR1 and CDR2 are LNHDA and SQIVND (reference sequence). This CDR3 region has 13 residues.

The rearrangement joins TRBV7-2 to TRBJ1-3; unclear D gene. V lost 0 bases, J lost 4 bases, and 4 bases lay in between. CDR1 SGHTA and CDR2 FQGNSA come from the germline V gene. This CDR3 comprises 13 residues. The DNA for the CDR3 is TGTGCCAGCAGCTTAGCTAGAGGAAACACCATATATTTT. It translates to CASSLARGNTIYF.

J is TRBJ1-2 and V is TRBV19, with no clear D. In germline, CDR1 is LNHDA, CDR2 SQIVND (reference sequence). Trimming left V 8 bases short and J 4 bases short, with 11 bases between. The CDR3 is 12 residues long. The chain's CDR3 is CASERDRYGYTF. CDR3 DNA sequence: TGTGCCAGTGAGAGGGATCGCTATGGCTACACCTTC.

The chain couples TRBV7-2 to TRBJ2-7; D may be TRBD2 (5 bases). This CDR3 spans 13 amino acids. The germline CDR1 and CDR2 sequences are SGHTA and FQGNSA. Trimming took 1 base from V and 3 from J, leaving 7 bases between them. This CDR3 reads CASSLGSGYEQYF. The DNA for the CDR3 is TGTGCCAGCAGCTTAGGAAGCGGCTACGAGCAGTACTTC.

The chain uses TRBV10-1 and TRBJ2-7; 11 positions match TRBD2. With 3 bases clipped from V and 6 bases from J, the junction kept 10 bases outside the gene matches. This CDR3 comprises 16 residues. Germline V CDR1 and CDR2: WNHNN, SYGVQD (reference sequence). This CDR3 is CASSEFSGRALGEQYF. In nucleotides, the CDR3 is TGCGCCAGCAGTGAATTTAGCGGGAGGGCCCTCGGCGAGCAGTACTTC.

The V gene is TRBV11-2, the J gene TRBJ1-1; no clear D gene. CDR1 is SGHAT, CDR2 FQNNGV, per germline. This CDR3 comprises 14 residues. V was trimmed by 2 bases and J by 0 bases, leaving 7 bases between them. This CDR3 reads CASSLTSLNTEAFF. CDR3 DNA sequence: TGTGCCAGCAGCTTAACAAGTTTGAACACTGAAGCTTTCTTT.

The V call is TRBV6-1, the J call TRBJ1-3; D is ambiguous. Germline loops: CDR1 MNHNS, CDR2 SASEGT. The CDR3 contains 15 residues. V dropped 1 base and J dropped 2 bases, with 9 bases sitting between them. The CDR3 region is CASSEGPEPGNTIYF. The CDR3 nucleotides are TGTGCCAGCAGTGAAGGCCCGGAGCCTGGAAACACCATATATTTT.

The rearrangement joins TRBV5-1 to TRBJ2-3; weak D call: TRBD2 (6 bases). The V and J ends lost 0 bases and 1 base respectively, with 9 bases between them. Germline CDR1 SGHRS, CDR2 YFSETQ. The CDR3 sequence is 15 residues long. CDR3 region: CASSLALAGTDTQYF. For the CDR3, the DNA is TGCGCCAGCAGCTTGGCACTAGCTGGCACAGATACGCAGTATTTT.